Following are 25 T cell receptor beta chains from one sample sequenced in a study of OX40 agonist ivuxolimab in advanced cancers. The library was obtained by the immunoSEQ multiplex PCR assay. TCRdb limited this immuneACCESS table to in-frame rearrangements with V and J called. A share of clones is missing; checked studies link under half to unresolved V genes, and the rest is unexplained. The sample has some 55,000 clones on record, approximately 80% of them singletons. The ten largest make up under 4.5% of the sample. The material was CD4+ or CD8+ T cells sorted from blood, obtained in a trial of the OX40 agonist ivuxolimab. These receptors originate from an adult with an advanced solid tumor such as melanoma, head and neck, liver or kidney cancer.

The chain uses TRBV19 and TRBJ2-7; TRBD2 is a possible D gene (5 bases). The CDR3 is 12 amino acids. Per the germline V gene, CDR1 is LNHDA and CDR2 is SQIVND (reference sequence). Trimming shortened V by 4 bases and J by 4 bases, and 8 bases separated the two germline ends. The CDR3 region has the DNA TGTGCCAGTAGTAAGAGGGAATACGAGCAGTACTTC. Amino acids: CASSKREYEQYF.

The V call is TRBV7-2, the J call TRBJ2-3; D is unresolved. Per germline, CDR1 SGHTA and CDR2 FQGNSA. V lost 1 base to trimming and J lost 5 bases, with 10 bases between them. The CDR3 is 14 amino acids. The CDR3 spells CASSLGNIRDTQYF. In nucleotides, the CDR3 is TGTGCCAGCAGCTTAGGCAATATTAGAGATACGCAGTATTTT. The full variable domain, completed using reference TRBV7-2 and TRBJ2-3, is GAGVSQSPSNKVTEKGKDVELRCDPISGHTALYWYRQSLGQGLEFLIYFQGNSAPDKSGLPSDRFSAERTGGSVSTLTIQRTQQEDSAVYLCASSLGNIRDTQYFGPGTRLTVL.

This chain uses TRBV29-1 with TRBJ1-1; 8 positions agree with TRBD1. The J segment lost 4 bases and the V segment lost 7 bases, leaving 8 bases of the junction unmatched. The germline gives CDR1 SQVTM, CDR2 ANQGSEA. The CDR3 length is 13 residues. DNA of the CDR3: TGCAGCGGCAAACAGGGGGGGAGCACTGAAGCTTTCTTT. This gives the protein CSGKQGGSTEAFF.

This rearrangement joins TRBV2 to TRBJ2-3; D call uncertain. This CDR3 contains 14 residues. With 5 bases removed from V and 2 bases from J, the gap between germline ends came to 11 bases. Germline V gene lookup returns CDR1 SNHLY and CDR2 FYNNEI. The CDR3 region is CASSIGQNTDTQYF. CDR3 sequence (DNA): TGTGCCAGCAGTATCGGGCAGAACACAGATACGCAGTATTTT.

The CDR3 region is CASSLLAEGPTGELFF. In DNA, the CDR3 is TGTGCCAGCAGCCTCCTTGCTGAGGGCCCGACCGGGGAGCTGTTTTTT. The V gene is TRBV5-6, the J gene TRBJ2-2, with D possibly TRBD2 on 5 matching bases. V was shortened by 4 bases and J by 5 bases, with 18 bases between the two germline ends. This CDR3 spans 16 amino acids. CDR1 and CDR2 (germline): SGHDT, YYEEEE.

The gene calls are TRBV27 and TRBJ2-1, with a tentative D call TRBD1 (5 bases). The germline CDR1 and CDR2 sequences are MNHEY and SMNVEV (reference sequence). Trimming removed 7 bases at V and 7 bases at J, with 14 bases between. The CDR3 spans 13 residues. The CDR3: CASTSQGSNEQFF. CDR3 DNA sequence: TGTGCCAGCACGTCCCAGGGATCGAATGAGCAGTTCTTC.

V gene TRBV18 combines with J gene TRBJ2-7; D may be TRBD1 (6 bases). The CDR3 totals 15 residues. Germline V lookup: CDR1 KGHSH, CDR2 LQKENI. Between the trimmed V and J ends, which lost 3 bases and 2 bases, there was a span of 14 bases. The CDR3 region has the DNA TGTGCCAGCTCACCCAGAAGGGACAACCCCTACGAGCAGTACTTC. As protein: CASSPRRDNPYEQYF.

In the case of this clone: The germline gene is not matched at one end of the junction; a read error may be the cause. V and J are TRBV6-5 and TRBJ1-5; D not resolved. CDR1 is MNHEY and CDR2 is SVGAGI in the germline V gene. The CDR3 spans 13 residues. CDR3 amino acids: CAISTAQNQPQHF. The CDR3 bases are TGTGCCATCAGTACAGCCCAGAATCAGCCCCAGCATTTT.

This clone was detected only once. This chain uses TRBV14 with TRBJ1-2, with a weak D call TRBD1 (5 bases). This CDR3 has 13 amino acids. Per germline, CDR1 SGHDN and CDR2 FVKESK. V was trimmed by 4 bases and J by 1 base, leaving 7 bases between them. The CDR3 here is CASSRDLNYGYTF. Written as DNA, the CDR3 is TGTGCCAGCAGCCGGGACCTTAACTATGGCTACACCTTC.

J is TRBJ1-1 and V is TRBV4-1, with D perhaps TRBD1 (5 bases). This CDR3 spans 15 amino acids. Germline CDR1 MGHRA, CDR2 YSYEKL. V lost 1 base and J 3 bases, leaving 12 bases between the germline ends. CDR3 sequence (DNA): TGCGCCAGCAGCCAAGGTAGTGGGGCATACACTGAAGCTTTCTTT. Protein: CASSQGSGAYTEAFF.

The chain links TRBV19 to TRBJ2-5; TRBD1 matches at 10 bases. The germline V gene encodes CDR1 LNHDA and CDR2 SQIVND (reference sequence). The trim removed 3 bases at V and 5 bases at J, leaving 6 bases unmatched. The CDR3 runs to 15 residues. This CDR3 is CASSIMTGGKETQYF. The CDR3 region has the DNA TGTGCCAGTAGTATTATGACAGGGGGCAAGGAGACCCAGTACTTC.

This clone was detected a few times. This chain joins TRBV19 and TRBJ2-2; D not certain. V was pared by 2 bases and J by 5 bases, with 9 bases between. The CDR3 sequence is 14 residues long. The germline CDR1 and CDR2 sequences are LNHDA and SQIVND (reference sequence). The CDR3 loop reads CASSIWRGTGELFF. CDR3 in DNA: TGTGCCAGTAGTATATGGCGTGGGACCGGGGAGCTGTTTTTT.

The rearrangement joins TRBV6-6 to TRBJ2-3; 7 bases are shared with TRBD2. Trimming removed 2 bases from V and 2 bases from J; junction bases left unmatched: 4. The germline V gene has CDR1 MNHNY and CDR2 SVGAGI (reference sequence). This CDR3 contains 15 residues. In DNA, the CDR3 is TGTGCCAGCAGTTACCCAGCGGGGTCCACAGATACGCAGTATTTT. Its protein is CASSYPAGSTDTQYF.

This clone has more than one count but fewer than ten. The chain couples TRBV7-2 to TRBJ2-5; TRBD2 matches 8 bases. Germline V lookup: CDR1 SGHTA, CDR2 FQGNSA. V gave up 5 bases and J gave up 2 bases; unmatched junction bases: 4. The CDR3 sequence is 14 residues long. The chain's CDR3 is CASSGAGGQETQYF. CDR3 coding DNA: TGTGCCAGCAGCGGGGCGGGAGGTCAAGAGACCCAGTACTTC.

CDR3 nucleotide sequence: TGCGCCAGCAGCCTGACGGGGACACCTTCCTACGAGCAGTACTTC. Translating gives CASSLTGTPSYEQYF. The chain combines TRBV4-1 with TRBJ2-7; the D gene is possibly TRBD1 (6 bases). V lost 4 bases, J lost 1 base, and 14 bases lay in between. Germline V lookup: CDR1 MGHRA, CDR2 YSYEKL. This CDR3 has 15 residues.

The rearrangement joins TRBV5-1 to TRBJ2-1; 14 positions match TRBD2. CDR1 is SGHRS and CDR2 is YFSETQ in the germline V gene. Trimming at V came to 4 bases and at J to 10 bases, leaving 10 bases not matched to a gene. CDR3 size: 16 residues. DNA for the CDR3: TGCGCCAGCAGCAAGACGGGACTAGCGGGAGCGATCGAGCAGTTCTTC. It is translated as CASSKTGLAGAIEQFF.

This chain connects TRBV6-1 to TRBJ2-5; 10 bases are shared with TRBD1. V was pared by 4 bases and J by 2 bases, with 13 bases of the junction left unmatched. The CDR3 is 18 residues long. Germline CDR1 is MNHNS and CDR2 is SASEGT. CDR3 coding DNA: TGTGCCAGCAGTGGATCTGGGACAGGGGTGATAGGGCAAGAGACCCAGTACTTC. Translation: CASSGSGTGVIGQETQYF.

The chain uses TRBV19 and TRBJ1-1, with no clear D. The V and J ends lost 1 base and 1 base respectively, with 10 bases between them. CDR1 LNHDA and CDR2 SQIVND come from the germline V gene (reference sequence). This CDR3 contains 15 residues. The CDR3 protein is CASSIGGGPNTEAFF. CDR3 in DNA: TGTGCCAGTAGTATAGGTGGCGGACCGAACACTGAAGCTTTCTTT.

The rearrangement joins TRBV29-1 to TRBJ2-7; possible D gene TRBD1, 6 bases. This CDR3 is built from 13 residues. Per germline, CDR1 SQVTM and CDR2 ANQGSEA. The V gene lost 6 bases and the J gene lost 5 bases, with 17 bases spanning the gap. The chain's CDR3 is CSVGTFGQHEQYF. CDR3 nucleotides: TGCAGCGTAGGTACCTTTGGACAGCACGAGCAGTACTTC.

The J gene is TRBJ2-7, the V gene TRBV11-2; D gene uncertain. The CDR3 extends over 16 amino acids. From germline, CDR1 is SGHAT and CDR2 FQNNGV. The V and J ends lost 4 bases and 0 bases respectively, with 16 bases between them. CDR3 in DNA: TGTGCCAGCAGCTCCAATAAAAGGGTCAGCTCCTACGAGCAGTACTTC. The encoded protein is CASSSNKRVSSYEQYF.

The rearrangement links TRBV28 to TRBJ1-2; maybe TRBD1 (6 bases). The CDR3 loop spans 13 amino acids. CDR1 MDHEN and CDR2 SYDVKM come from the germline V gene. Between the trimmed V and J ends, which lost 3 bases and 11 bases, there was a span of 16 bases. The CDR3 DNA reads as TGTGCCAGCAGTTTGCCCGGGACATCGGAATACACCTTC. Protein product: CASSLPGTSEYTF.

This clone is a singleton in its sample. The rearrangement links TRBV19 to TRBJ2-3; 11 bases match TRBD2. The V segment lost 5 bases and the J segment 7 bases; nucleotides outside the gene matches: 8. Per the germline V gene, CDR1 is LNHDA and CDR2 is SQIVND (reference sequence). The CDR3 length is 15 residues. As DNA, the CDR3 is TGTGCCAGTAGTGTGACTAGCGGGGACGGTTATACGCAGTATTTT. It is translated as CASSVTSGDGYTQYF.

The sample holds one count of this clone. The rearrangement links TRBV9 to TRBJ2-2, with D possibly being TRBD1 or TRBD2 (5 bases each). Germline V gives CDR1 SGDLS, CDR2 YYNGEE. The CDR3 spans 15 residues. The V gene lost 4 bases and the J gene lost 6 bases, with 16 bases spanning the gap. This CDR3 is CASSPRGRDAGELFF. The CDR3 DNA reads TGTGCCAGCAGCCCCCGGGGCCGAGACGCCGGGGAGCTGTTTTTT.

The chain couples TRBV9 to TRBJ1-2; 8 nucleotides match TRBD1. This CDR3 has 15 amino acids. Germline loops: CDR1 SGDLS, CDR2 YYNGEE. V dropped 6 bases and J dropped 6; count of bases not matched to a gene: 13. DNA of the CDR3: TGTGCCAGCACTCCAGGAAACAGGGGGATCCATGGCTACACCTTC. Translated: CASTPGNRGIHGYTF.

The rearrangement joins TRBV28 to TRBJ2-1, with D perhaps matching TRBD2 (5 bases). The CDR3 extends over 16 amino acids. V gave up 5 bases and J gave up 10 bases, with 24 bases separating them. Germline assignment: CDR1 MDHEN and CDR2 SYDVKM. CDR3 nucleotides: TGTGCCAGCAGTCCAAAACTTGGACTGACTACAGACGAGCAGTTCTTC. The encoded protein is CASSPKLGLTTDEQFF.